The sequence of this T cell receptor beta chain was determined in a study of cytomegalovirus exposure and HLA in healthy donors. Donors counted as nominally healthy when sampled, yet unrecorded immune exposures were likely. The PCR used 60 Vbeta and 13 Jbeta primers. TCRdb's table, derived via immunoSEQ multiplex PCR, lists solely in-frame clones and lacks some. Of 270,000 or so clones in the sample, roughly 89% are singletons; the top ten hold 4%. The sample was PBMCs. This clonotype was obtained from a man in his forties in good health and CMV-seropositive.

As DNA, the CDR3 is TGTGCCACCAGCAGAGAACTGGGGGCCAATGTCCCCGGGGAGCTGTTTTTT. This gives the protein CATSRELGANVPGELFF. The J gene is TRBJ2-2, the V gene TRBV15, with D possibly being TRBD1 (6 bases). Trimming removed 0 bases at V and 6 bases at J, with 17 bases between. In germline, CDR1 is LNHNV, CDR2 YYDKDF (reference sequence). The CDR3 length is 17 residues.